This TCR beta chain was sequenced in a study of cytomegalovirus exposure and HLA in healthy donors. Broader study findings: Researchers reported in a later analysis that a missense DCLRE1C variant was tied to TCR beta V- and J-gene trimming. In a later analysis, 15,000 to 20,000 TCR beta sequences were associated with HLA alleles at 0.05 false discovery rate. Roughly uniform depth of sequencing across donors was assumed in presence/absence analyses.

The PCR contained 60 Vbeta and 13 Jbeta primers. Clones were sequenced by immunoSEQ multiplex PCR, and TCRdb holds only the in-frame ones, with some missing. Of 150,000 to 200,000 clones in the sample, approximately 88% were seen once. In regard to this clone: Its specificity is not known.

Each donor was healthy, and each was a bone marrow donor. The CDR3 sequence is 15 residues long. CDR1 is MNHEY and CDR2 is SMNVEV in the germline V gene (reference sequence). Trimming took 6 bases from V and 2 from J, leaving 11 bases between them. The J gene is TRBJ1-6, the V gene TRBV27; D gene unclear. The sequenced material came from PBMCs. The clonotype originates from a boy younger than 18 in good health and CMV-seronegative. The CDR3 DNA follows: TGTGCCAGCAGCCCGCGAACCACCTATAATTCACCCCTCCACTTT. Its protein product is CASSPRTTYNSPLHF.